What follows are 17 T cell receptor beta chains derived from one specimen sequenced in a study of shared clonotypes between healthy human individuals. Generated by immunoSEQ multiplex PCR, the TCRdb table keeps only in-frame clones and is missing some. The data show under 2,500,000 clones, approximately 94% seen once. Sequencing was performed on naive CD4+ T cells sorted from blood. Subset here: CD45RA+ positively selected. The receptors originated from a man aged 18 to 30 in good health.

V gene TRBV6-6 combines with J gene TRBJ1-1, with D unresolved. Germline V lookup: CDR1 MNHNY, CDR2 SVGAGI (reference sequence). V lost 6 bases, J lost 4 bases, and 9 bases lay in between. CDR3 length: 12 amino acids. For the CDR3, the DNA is TGTGCCAGCAGCCAACCCAGCACTGAAGCTTTCTTT. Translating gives CASSQPSTEAFF.

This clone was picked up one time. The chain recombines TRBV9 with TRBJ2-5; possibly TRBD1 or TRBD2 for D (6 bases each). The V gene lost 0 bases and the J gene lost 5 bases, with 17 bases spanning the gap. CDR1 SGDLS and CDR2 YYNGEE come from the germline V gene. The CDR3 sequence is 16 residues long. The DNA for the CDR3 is TGTGCCAGCAGCGTAGCTACAGGGCCGGGGGTGGAGACCCAGTACTTC. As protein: CASSVATGPGVETQYF.

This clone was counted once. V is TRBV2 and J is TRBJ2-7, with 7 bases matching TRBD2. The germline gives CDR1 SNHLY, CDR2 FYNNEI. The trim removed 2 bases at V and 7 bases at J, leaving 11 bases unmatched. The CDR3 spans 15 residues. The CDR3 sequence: CASSEIGAPGGEQYF. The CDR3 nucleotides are TGTGCCAGCAGTGAAATCGGTGCCCCGGGGGGAGAGCAGTACTTC.

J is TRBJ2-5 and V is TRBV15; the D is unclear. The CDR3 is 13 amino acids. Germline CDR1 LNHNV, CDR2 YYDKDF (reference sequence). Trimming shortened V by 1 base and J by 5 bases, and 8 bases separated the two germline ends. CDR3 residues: CATSRAPRETQYF. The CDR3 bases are TGTGCCACCAGCAGAGCCCCCCGGGAGACCCAGTACTTC.

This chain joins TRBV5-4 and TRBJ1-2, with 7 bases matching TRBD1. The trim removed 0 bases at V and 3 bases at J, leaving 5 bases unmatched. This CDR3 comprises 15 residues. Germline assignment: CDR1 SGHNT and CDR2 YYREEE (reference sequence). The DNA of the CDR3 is TGTGCCAGCAGCTTGGACAGGGGAAGGGACTATGGCTACACCTTC. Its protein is CASSLDRGRDYGYTF.

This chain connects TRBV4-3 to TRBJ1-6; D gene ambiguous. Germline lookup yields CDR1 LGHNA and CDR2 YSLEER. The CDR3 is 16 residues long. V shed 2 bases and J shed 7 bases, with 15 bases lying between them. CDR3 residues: CASSQQPIGNNSPLHF. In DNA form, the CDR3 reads TGCGCCAGCAGCCAACAGCCTATCGGGAACAATTCACCCCTCCACTTT.

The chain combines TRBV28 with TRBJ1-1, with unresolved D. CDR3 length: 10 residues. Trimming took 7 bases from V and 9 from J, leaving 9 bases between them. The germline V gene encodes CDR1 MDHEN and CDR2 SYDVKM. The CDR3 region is CASKANQAFF. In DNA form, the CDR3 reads TGTGCCAGCAAAGCGAATCAAGCTTTCTTT.

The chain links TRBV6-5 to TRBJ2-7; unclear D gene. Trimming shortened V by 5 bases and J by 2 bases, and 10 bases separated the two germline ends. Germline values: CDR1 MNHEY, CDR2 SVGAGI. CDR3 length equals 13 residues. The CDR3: CASSPLSPYEQYF. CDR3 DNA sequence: TGTGCCAGCAGTCCCCTCTCTCCCTACGAGCAGTACTTC.

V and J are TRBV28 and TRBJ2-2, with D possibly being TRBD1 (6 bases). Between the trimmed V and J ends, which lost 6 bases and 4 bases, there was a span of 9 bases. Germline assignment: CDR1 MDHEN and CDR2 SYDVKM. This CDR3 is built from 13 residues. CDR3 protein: CASSGQPTGELFF. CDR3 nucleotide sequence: TGTGCCAGCAGCGGACAGCCCACCGGGGAGCTGTTTTTT.

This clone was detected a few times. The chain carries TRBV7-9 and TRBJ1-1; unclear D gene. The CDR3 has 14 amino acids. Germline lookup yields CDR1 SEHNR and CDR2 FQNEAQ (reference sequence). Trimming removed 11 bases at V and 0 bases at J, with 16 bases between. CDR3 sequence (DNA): TGTGCCTCAATAACCCCTGGTGTGAACACTGAAGCTTTCTTT. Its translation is CASITPGVNTEAFF.

The CDR3 spells CASSYLAGVPRGTQYF. The CDR3 nucleotides are TGTGCCAGCAGTTACTTAGCGGGGGTCCCACGGGGGACCCAGTACTTC. V and J are TRBV6-6 and TRBJ2-5; 9 bases fit TRBD2. The CDR3 runs to 16 residues. Trimming removed 1 base from V and 7 bases from J; junction bases left unmatched: 10. Per the germline V gene, CDR1 is MNHNY and CDR2 is SVGAGI (reference sequence).

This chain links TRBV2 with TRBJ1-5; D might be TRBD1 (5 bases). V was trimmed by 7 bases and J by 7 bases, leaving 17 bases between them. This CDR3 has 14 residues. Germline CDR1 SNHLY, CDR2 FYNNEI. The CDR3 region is CASTPQGSGQPQHF. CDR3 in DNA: TGTGCCAGCACCCCGCAGGGTTCTGGGCAGCCCCAGCATTTT.

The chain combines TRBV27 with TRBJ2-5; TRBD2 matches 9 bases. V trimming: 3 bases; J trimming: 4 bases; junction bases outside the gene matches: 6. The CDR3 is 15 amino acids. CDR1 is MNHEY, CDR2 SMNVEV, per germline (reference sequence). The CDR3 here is CASSFSGGWGETQYF. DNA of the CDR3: TGTGCCAGCAGTTTTAGCGGGGGATGGGGAGAGACCCAGTACTTC.

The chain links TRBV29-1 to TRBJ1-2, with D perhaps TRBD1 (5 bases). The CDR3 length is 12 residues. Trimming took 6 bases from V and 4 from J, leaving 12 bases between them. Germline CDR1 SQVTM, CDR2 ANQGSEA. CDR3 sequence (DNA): TGCAGCGTAGTACAGGTGGGCTATGGCTACACCTTC. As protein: CSVVQVGYGYTF.

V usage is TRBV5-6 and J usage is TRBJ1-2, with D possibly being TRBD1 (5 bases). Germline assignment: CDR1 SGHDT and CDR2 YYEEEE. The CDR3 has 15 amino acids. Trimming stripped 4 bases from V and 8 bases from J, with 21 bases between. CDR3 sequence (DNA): TGTGCCAGCAGCACAGGCGCGGGGGGTTTAGAGGGCTACACCTTC. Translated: CASSTGAGGLEGYTF.

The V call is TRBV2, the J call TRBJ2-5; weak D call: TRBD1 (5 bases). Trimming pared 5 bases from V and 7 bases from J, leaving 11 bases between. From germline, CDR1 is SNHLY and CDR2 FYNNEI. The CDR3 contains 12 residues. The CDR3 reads CASSLGTGTQYF. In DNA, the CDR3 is TGTGCCAGCAGTCTCGGCACAGGGACCCAGTACTTC.

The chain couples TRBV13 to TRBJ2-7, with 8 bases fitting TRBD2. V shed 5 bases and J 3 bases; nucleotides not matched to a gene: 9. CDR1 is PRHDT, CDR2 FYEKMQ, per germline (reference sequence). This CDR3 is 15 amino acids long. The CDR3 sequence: CASSPGLAASYEQYF. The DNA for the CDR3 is TGTGCCAGCAGCCCCGGACTAGCTGCCAGCTACGAGCAGTACTTC.